This record covers a single T cell receptor beta chain. Participants' reported clinical history set cohort assignment. V shed 2 bases and J 3 bases; nucleotides not matched to a gene: 1. Per the germline V gene, CDR1 is ENHRY and CDR2 is SYGVKD. CDR3 length: 14 residues. This entry belongs to a study of blood T cell repertoires in COVID-19. As originally analysed: Amplification of reference gene primers provided the estimated nucleated cell counts. Here immunoSEQ multiplex PCR was the method, and the copy in TCRdb shows in-frame clones only, minus some. V, J and clone size derive from that table, while D and trimming were established from the DNA sequence. The sample records 300,000 or so clones, about nine tenths being singletons.

The rearrangement joins TRBV10-3 to TRBJ1-1, with 9 nucleotides matching TRBD1. The receptor's source is a woman under 30 who had recovered from COVID-19. The sequenced sample was PBMCs or T cells enriched from blood (not recorded which). CDR3 sequence: CAISEDRGYTEAFF. CDR3 bases: TGTGCCATCAGTGAGGACAGGGGGTACACTGAAGCTTTCTTT.